Following are 10 T cell receptor beta chains from one sample sequenced in a study of blood T cells in healthy people across ages. A sample-barcoded 5' primer and a J-beta primer mix were used in a second PCR of roughly 7 to 11 cycles. TCRdb redid the calling of the 5' RACE reads with MiXCR, one entry per CDR3 protein. The table records hundreds of thousands of distinct CDR3 sequences, about 30% of them present only once. Sequencing was done on a sample of blood. The receptors come from a woman of 80 years or more in good health.

This clonotype came up many times. The chain is built from TRBV9 and TRBJ2-2; D call uncertain. The CDR3 runs 14 residues. CDR1 SGDLS and CDR2 YYNGEE come from the germline V gene. The V and J ends lost 0 bases and 2 bases respectively, with 5 bases between them. The CDR3 DNA sequence: TGTGCCAGCAGCGTAGCCGGAAACACCGGGGAGCTGTTTTTT. Translation: CASSVAGNTGELFF.

V is TRBV20-1 and J is TRBJ2-5, with 8 bases lining up with TRBD1. Germline V CDR1 and CDR2: DFQATT, SNEGSKA (reference sequence). The CDR3 contains 14 residues. The V and J ends lost 6 bases and 13 bases, in that order; junction bases with no gene match: 19. CDR3 nucleotide sequence: TGCAGTGCCTCCCGCATGAATACAGGGGGTCAACGGTACTTC. Residues: CSASRMNTGGQRYF.

This clonotype occurred many times. This chain links TRBV6-2 or TRBV6-3 with TRBJ2-7; D is uncertain. The V gene lost 5 bases and the J gene lost 0 bases, with 11 bases spanning the gap. The CDR3 loop spans 14 amino acids. CDR1 and CDR2 from the germline V gene are MNHEY and SVGEGT. The CDR3 loop reads CASSLTTSSYEQYF. DNA of the CDR3: TGTGCCAGCAGTCTAACGACCAGCTCCTACGAGCAGTACTTC.

Many counts were recorded for this clonotype. The chain joins TRBV7-2 to TRBJ2-5; 9 nucleotides agree with TRBD2. CDR1 SGHTA and CDR2 FQGNSA come from the germline V gene. The ends lost 3 bases at V and 2 bases at J; junction bases unmatched: 7. This CDR3 is 16 amino acids long. The CDR3 DNA is TGTGCCAGCAGCTTTACGTCTAGCGGGGTACAAGAGACCCAGTACTTC. This gives the protein CASSFTSSGVQETQYF. Supplemented by reference TRBV7-2 and TRBJ2-5, the full variable domain reads GAGVSQSPSNKVTEKGKDVELRCDPISGHTALYWYRQSLGQGLEFLIYFQGNSAPDKSGLPSDRFSAERTGGSVSTLTIQRTQQEDSAVYLCASSFTSSGVQETQYFGPGTRLLVL.

J is TRBJ2-7 and V is TRBV20-1, with 8 nucleotides matching TRBD1. The ends lost 5 bases at V and 5 bases at J; junction bases unmatched: 11. CDR3 length: 14 residues. Germline CDR1 reads DFQATT; CDR2 reads SNEGSKA (reference sequence). The CDR3 loop reads CSAFREAGGNEQYF. In nucleotides, the CDR3 is TGCAGTGCTTTCCGAGAAGCAGGGGGCAACGAGCAGTACTTC.

This clonotype was recorded many times. The V call is TRBV3-1, the J call TRBJ2-5, with D maybe TRBD2 (7 bases). Trimming removed 7 bases at V and 3 bases at J, with 21 bases between. Germline V gene data show CDR1 as LGHDT and CDR2 as YNNKEL (reference sequence). The CDR3 is 16 amino acids. The CDR3 coding sequence is TGTGCCAGCAACCGGTGGATGGGGGGGCCTGAAGAGACCCAGTACTTC. Amino acids: CASNRWMGGPEETQYF.

Points on this clonotype: With a much larger clone just one base away, this may be a read error. The chain is built from TRBV15 and TRBJ2-3, with 7 bases that match TRBD2. CDR1 is LNHNV, CDR2 YYDKDF, per germline (reference sequence). V was clipped by 3 bases and J by 4 bases; unmatched bases: 10. The length of the CDR3 is 16 residues. The CDR3 reads CATSRRGGGVADTQYF. CDR3 nucleotide sequence: TGTGCCACCAGCAGGAGGGGCGGGGGTGTCGCAGATACGCAGTATTTT.

This clonotype was observed at least ten times. The rearrangement links TRBV5-1 to TRBJ1-1; D is possibly TRBD1 (5 bases). This CDR3 comprises 13 residues. V gave up 1 base and J gave up 6 bases, with 10 bases separating them. Germline CDR1 and CDR2: SGHRS and YFSETQ. Written as DNA, the CDR3 is TGCGCCAGCAGCTTGCTGGGGGGGTCTGAAGCTTTCTTT. Translating it yields CASSLLGGSEAFF.

With regard to this clonotype: This could be a read error, since a much larger clone is one nucleotide away. This sequence joins TRBV20-1 and TRBJ2-5; 8 nucleotides match TRBD1. The last part of the DNA fits TRBJ2-7 better; the J call may be wrong. The CDR3 consists of 14 residues. The germline CDR1 and CDR2 sequences are DFQATT and SNEGSKA (reference sequence). The CDR3 is CSARGGQGLYEQYF. The CDR3 DNA reads TGCAGTGCTAGGGGCGGACAGGGACTTTACGAGCAGTACTTC.

The J gene is TRBJ1-2, the V gene TRBV20-1; D is possibly TRBD1 (6 bases). V gave up 3 bases and J gave up 4 bases, with 12 bases separating them. The CDR3 covers 13 residues. In germline, CDR1 is DFQATT, CDR2 SNEGSKA (reference sequence). The CDR3 coding sequence is TGCAGTGCTAGTGTGGAAGGGGGCTATGGCTACACCTTC. The encoded protein is CSASVEGGYGYTF.